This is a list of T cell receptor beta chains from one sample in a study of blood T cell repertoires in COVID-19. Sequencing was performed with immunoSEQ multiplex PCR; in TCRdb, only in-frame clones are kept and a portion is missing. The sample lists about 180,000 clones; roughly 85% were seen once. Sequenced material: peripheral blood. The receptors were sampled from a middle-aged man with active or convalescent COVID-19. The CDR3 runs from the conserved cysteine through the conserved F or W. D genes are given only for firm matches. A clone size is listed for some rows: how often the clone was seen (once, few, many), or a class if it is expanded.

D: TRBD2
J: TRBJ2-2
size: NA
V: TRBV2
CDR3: CASATSGTSRNTGELFF
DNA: TGTGCCAGCGCCACGTCCGGGACTAGCCGGAACACCGGGGAGCTGTTTTTT

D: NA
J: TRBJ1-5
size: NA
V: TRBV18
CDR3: CASSPGGGGQPQHF
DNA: TGTGCCAGCTCACCGGGCGGGGGGGGTCAGCCCCAGCATTTT

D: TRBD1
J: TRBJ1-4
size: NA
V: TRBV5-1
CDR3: CASSFGGQQVSGKLFF
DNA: TGCGCCAGCAGCTTTGGGGGACAGCAAGTTAGTGGAAAACTGTTTTTT

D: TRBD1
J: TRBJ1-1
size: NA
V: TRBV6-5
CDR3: CASSIRDRENTEAFF
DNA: TGTGCCAGCAGTATCAGGGACAGGGAGAACACTGAAGCTTTCTTT

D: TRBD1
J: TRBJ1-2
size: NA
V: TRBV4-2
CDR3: CASSGAQGDYGYTF
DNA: TGTGCCAGCAGCGGGGCTCAGGGGGACTATGGCTACACCTTC

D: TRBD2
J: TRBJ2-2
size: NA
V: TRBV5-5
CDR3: CASSFLLAGAGGELFF
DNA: TGTGCCAGCAGCTTTCTGCTAGCGGGAGCGGGCGGGGAGCTGTTTTTT

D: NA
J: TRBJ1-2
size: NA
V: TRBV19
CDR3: CASSSDGGNYGYTF
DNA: TGTGCCAGTAGTTCGGACGGGGGAAACTATGGCTACACCTTC

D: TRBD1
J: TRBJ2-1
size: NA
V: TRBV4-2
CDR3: CASSQDTGQATHNEQFF
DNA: TGTGCCAGCAGCCAAGATACGGGACAGGCAACGCACAATGAGCAGTTCTTC

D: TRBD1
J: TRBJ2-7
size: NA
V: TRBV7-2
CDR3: CASSPDRHEQYF
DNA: TGTGCCAGCAGCCCGGACAGGCACGAGCAGTACTTC

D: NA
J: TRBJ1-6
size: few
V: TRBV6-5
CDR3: CASSYTGQQTNSPLHF
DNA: TGTGCCAGCAGTTACACCGGACAGCAGACTAATTCACCCCTCCACTTT

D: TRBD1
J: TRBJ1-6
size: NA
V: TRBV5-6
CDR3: CASSPGDGTGRGTLHF
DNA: TGTGCCAGCAGCCCTGGGGACGGGACAGGGAGAGGGACCCTCCACTTT

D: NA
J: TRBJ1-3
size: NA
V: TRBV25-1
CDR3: CASGGKSSGNTIYF
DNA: TGTGCCAGCGGAGGCAAGAGCTCTGGAAACACCATATATTTT

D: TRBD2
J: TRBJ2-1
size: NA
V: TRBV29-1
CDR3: CSVDLPGGAYNEQFF
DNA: TGCAGCGTTGATCTCCCCGGGGGGGCCTACAATGAGCAGTTCTTC

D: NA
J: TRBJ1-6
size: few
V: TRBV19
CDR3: CASSVQGQNNSPLHF
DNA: TGTGCCAGTAGTGTCCAAGGACAGAATAATTCACCCCTCCACTTT

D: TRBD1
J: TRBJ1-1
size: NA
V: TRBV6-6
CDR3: CASSRQGAEAFF
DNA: TGTGCCAGCAGCCGACAGGGGGCTGAAGCTTTCTTT

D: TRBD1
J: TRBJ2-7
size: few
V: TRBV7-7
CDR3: CASSSGTGTYYEQYF
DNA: TGTGCCAGCAGCTCGGGGACAGGGACTTACTACGAGCAGTACTTC

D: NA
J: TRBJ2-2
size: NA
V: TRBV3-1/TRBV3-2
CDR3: CASRPTSPGELFF
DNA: TGTGCCAGCAGACCAACTAGCCCCGGGGAGCTGTTTTTT

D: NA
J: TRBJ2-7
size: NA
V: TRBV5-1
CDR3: CASSFRGPPYEQYF
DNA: TGCGCCAGCAGCTTCAGGGGACCCCCATACGAGCAGTACTTC

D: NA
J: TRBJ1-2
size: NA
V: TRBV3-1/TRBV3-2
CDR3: CASSPLLTRYGYTF
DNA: TGTGCCAGCAGCCCCCTCTTAACGCGTTATGGCTACACCTTC

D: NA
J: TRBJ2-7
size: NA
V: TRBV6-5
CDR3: CASTRDNSYEQYF
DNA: TGTGCCAGCACCAGGGACAACTCCTACGAGCAGTACTTC

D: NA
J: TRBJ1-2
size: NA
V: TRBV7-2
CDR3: CASSLALRDTYGYTF
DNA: TGTGCCAGCAGCTTAGCCCTCCGGGACACCTATGGCTACACCTTC

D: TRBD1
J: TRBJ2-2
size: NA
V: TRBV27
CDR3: CASRNSGTVGRELFF
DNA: TGTGCCAGCAGGAACTCCGGGACAGTGGGCAGGGAGCTGTTTTTT

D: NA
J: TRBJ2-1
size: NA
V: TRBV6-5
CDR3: CASSFPRGQYEQFF
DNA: TGTGCCAGCAGTTTTCCAAGAGGACAGTATGAGCAGTTCTTC

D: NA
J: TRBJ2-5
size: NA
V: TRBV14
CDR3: CASSYSEWETQYF
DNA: TGTGCCAGCAGCTACAGTGAGTGGGAGACCCAGTACTTC

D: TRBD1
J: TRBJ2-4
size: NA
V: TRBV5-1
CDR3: CASSLTGTVKNIQYF
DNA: TGCGCCAGCAGCTTGACCGGGACAGTCAAAAACATTCAGTACTTC

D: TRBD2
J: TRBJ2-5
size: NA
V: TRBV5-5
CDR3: CASSFWGTSGSLGETQYF
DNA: TGTGCCAGCAGCTTCTGGGGGACTAGCGGGAGTTTGGGGGAGACCCAGTACTTC

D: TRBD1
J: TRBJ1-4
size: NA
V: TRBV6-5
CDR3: CASRRDSNEKLFF
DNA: TGTGCCAGCAGGCGGGACAGCAATGAAAAACTGTTTTTT

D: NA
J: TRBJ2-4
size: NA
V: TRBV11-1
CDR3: CASSSRTQGAKNIQYF
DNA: TGTGCCAGCAGCTCAAGAACCCAGGGGGCCAAAAACATTCAGTACTTC

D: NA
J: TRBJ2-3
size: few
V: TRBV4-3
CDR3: CASSLETGASDTQYF
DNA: TGCGCCAGCAGCCTTGAGACAGGCGCCTCGGATACGCAGTATTTT

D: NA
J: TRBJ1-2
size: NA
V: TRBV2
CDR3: CASSRDGQLTGYTF
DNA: TGTGCCAGCAGTAGGGACGGACAGTTGACTGGCTACACCTTC

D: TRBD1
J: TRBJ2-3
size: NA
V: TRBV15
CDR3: CATSTSDRGSADTQYF
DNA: TGTGCCACCAGCACGTCGGACAGGGGATCCGCAGATACGCAGTATTTT

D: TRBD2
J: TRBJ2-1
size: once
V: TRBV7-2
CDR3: CASSLGLADEQFF
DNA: TGTGCCAGCAGCTTAGGACTAGCGGATGAGCAGTTCTTC

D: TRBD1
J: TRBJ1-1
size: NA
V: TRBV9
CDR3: CASSVPRGTGTEAFF
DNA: TGTGCCAGCAGCGTCCCCAGGGGGACGGGTACTGAAGCTTTCTTT

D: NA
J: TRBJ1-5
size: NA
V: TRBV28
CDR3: CASSTAGVGNQPQHF
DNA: TGTGCCAGCAGCACGGCCGGGGTCGGCAATCAGCCCCAGCATTTT

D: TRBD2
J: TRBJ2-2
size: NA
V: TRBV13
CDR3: CASSLTSGRNTGELFF
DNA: TGTGCCAGCAGCTTAACTAGCGGGAGGAACACCGGGGAGCTGTTTTTT

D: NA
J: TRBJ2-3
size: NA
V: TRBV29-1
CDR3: CSVDPGTDTQYF
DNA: TGCAGCGTTGACCCGGGGACAGATACGCAGTATTTT

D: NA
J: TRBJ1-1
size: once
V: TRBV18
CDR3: CASSPDMDTEAFF
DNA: TGTGCCAGCTCACCTGACATGGACACTGAAGCTTTCTTT

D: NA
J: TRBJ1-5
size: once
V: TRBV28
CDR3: CASSLRQAYNQPQHF
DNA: TGTGCCAGCAGTTTAAGACAGGCGTACAATCAGCCCCAGCATTTT

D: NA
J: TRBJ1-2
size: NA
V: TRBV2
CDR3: CASTLGGYGYTF
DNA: TGTGCCAGCACCCTAGGGGGCTATGGCTACACCTTC

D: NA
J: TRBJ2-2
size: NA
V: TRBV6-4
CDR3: CASSDQGSTGELFF
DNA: TGTGCCAGCAGTGACCAGGGATCCACCGGGGAGCTGTTTTTT

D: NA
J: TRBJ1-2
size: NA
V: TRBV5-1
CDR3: CASSLDRPNYGYTF
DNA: TGCGCCAGCAGCTTGGACAGACCGAACTATGGCTACACCTTC

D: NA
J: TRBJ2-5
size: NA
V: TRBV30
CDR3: CASWRGFGETQYF
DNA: TGTGCTTCTTGGAGGGGTTTTGGGGAGACCCAGTACTTC

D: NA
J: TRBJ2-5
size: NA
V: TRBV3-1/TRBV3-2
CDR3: CASSQWPQTQETQYF
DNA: TGTGCCAGCAGCCAATGGCCCCAGACACAAGAGACCCAGTACTTC

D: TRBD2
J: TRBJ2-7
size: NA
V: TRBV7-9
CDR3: CASSSTSGGTYEQYF
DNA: TGTGCCAGCAGCTCGACTAGCGGGGGAACCTACGAGCAGTACTTC

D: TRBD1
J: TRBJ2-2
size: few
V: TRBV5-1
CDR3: CASSLAPPGQGYGELFF
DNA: TGCGCCAGCAGCTTGGCCCCTCCGGGACAGGGGTACGGGGAGCTGTTTTTT

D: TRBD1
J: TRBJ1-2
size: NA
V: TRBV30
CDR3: CAWSEDRGRGYTF
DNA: TGTGCCTGGAGTGAGGACAGGGGGCGAGGCTACACCTTC